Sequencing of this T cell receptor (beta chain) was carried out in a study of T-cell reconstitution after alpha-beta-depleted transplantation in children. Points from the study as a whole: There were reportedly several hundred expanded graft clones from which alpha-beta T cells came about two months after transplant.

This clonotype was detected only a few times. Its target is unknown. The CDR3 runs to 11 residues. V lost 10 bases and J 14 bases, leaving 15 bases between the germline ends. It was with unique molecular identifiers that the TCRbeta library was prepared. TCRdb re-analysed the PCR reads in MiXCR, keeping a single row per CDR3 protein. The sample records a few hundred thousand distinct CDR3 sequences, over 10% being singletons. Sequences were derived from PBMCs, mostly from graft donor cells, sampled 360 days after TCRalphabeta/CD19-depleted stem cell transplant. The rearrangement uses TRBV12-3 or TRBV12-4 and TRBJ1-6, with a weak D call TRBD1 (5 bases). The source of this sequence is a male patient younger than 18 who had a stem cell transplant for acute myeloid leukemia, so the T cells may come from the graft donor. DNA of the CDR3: TGTGCCATCGAGTACGGGGGGACCCTCCACTTT. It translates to CAIEYGGTLHF.